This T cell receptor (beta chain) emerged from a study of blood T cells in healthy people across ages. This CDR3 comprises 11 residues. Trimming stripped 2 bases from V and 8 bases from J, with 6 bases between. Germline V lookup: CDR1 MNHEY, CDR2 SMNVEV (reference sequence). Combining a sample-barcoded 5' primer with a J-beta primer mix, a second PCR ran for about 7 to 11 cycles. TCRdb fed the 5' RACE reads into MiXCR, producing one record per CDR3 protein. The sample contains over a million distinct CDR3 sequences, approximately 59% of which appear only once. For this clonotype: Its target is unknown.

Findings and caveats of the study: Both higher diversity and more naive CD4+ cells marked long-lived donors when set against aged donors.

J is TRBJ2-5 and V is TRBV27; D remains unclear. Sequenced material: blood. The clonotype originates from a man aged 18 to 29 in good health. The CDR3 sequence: CASSLIPTQYF. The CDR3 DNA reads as TGTGCCAGCAGTTTAATCCCCACCCAGTACTTC.